The 22 T cell receptor beta chains below all came from one sample that was sequenced in a study of T-cell memory formation after mild COVID-19. TCRdb fed the 5' RACE reads into MiXCR, producing one record per CDR3 protein. The data show under 300,000 distinct CDR3 sequences, roughly 8.2% seen once. The sample consisted of PBMCs or a T cell subset sorted from them (not recorded which). The receptors shown here come from a man aged 18 to 30 who had mild COVID-19 (a few samples of this study predate the infection). Cell type and time point are not known.

This clonotype was seen once. The chain recombines TRBV4-1 with TRBJ1-5; D remains ambiguous. CDR3 length: 16 residues. Deletions cut 4 bases from V and 3 bases from J, with 16 bases between. Germline CDR1 MGHRA, CDR2 YSYEKL. The CDR3 region has the DNA TGCGCCAGCAGCCCTAATCCAGGAGCCCACAATCAGCCCCAGCATTTT. This translates into CASSPNPGAHNQPQHF.

J is TRBJ1-1 and V is TRBV5-1; 9 bases are a match to TRBD1. The V and J ends lost 0 bases and 4 bases, in that order; junction bases with no gene match: 1. Germline V CDR1 and CDR2: SGHRS, YFSETQ. There are 14 residues in the CDR3. CDR3 region: CASSLEQGATEAFF. DNA for the CDR3: TGCGCCAGCAGCTTGGAACAGGGGGCCACTGAAGCTTTCTTT.

This chain joins TRBV6-2 or TRBV6-3 and TRBJ2-7; a weak D match, TRBD2 (6 bases). The CDR3 covers 12 residues. CDR1 and CDR2 (germline): MNHEY, SVGEGT. Trimming shortened V by 5 bases and J by 7 bases, and 12 bases separated the two germline ends. CDR3 coding DNA: TGTGCCAGCAGTCGGGCGGGACTTGAGCAGTACGTC. Translated, it gives CASSRAGLEQYV.

As for this clonotype: This sequence may be a read error, since a much larger clone differs from it by one base. The CDR3 coding sequence is TGCGCCAGCAGCCCCCTGACAGGGTGGTTGGAGACCCAGTACTTC. It is translated as CASSPLTGWLETQYF. V usage is TRBV5-1 and J usage is TRBJ2-5; TRBD1 agrees at 7 bases. The germline gives CDR1 SGHRS, CDR2 YFSETQ. The CDR3 has 15 residues. Germline trimming cut 4 bases from V and 5 bases from J; bases unmatched to any gene: 11.

This clonotype was recorded many times. The genes are TRBV25-1 and TRBJ1-1; 11 nucleotides match TRBD1. The CDR3 spans 15 residues. With V trimmed by 4 bases and J by 6 bases, 7 bases remained unmatched. The V gene's germline CDR1 is MGHDK and CDR2 SYGVNS. CDR3 bases: TGTGCCAGCAGTGGCTGGACAGGGGGCATCGCTGAAGCTTTCTTT. As protein: CASSGWTGGIAEAFF.

This clonotype was counted ten times or more. J is TRBJ2-3 and V is TRBV4-2; the D gene is possibly TRBD1 (5 bases). The V end was cut by 0 bases, the J end by 1 base, with 5 bases between. CDR3 size: 14 residues. Germline values: CDR1 LGHNA, CDR2 YNFKEQ. CDR3 DNA sequence: TGTGCCAGCAGCCAAGAAGGGGGCACAGATACGCAGTATTTT. It is translated as CASSQEGGTDTQYF.

This clonotype was seen a handful of times. This chain uses TRBV29-1 with TRBJ1-1; the D is unclear. Looked up from germline, CDR1 is SQVTM and CDR2 is ANQGSEA. The germline V and J ends were trimmed by 0 bases and 10 bases, with 15 bases remaining between them. The length of the CDR3 is 13 residues. CDR3 in DNA: TGCAGCGTTGAAGATAGGCGGGTTGATGGAGCTTTCTTT. It translates to CSVEDRRVDGAFF.

This clonotype showed up just a few times. Written as DNA, the CDR3 is TGTGCCAGCCGAAGGGGACTTGGGGAAAAACTGTTTTTT. Its protein is CASRRGLGEKLFF. V and J are TRBV14 and TRBJ1-4, with D perhaps TRBD1 (5 bases). The CDR3 covers 13 residues. Germline CDR1 and CDR2: SGHDN and FVKESK. V gave up 8 bases and J gave up 8 bases, with 15 bases separating them.

The chain employs TRBV4-1 and TRBJ2-3; the match to TRBD2 covers 14 bases. V was clipped by 0 bases and J by 5 bases; unmatched bases: 4. Per the germline V gene, CDR1 is MGHRA and CDR2 is YSYEKL. The CDR3 totals 17 residues. Here the CDR3 DNA reads TGCGCCAGCAGCCAAGATGGGACTAGCGGGGGCGTAGATACGCAGTATTTT. It codes for CASSQDGTSGGVDTQYF.

The sample holds a few counts of this clonotype. A junction end diverges from the germline sequence, so it may reflect a read error. The chain recombines TRBV2 with TRBJ2-5; the match to TRBD2 covers 13 bases. Germline V CDR1 and CDR2: SNHLY, FYNNEI. This CDR3 is 14 amino acids long. CDR3 coding DNA: TGTGCCGGAGGACTAGCGGGGGAACAAGGGACCCAGTACTTC. This encodes CAGGLAGEQGTQYF.

This chain uses TRBV5-1 with TRBJ2-3; D may be TRBD2 (6 bases). The CDR3 is 15 amino acids. Germline CDR1 SGHRS, CDR2 YFSETQ. Trimming cost V 4 bases and J 0 bases, with 12 bases left between them. CDR3 bases: TGCGCCAGCAGCGCCGGGGGTACCAGCACAGATACGCAGTATTTT. Translating it yields CASSAGGTSTDTQYF.

This clonotype has ten or more counts. The chain carries TRBV7-9 and TRBJ2-7, with D maybe TRBD2 (5 bases). CDR1 is SEHNR, CDR2 FQNEAQ, per germline (reference sequence). This CDR3 contains 15 residues. V was shortened by 2 bases and J by 5 bases, with 16 bases between the two germline ends. The CDR3, as DNA: TGTGCCAGCAGCTTAAGTCAGGACTTAGGCCACGAGCAGTACTTC. Translation: CASSLSQDLGHEQYF.

This clonotype was seen a few times. The V gene is TRBV6-2 or TRBV6-3, the J gene TRBJ2-5; 7 bases match TRBD1. The CDR3 runs to 13 residues. The V segment lost 6 bases and the J segment 5 bases; nucleotides outside the gene matches: 6. Germline lookup yields CDR1 MNHEY and CDR2 SVGEGT. This chain's CDR3 is CASSDRVRETQYF. Here the CDR3 DNA reads TGTGCCAGCAGCGACAGGGTGCGGGAGACCCAGTACTTC.

This clonotype has more than one count but fewer than ten. The CDR3 region is CASSTQEWSYGYTF. CDR3 bases: TGTGCCAGCAGCACACAGGAATGGAGCTATGGCTACACCTTC. The J gene is TRBJ1-2, the V gene TRBV7-8; possible D gene TRBD1, 5 bases. Germline V CDR1 and CDR2: SGHVS, FQNEAQ. V lost 5 bases and J lost 4, with 14 bases in between. The CDR3 loop spans 14 amino acids.

The chain couples TRBV20-1 to TRBJ1-4; D is unclear. The V gene lost 2 bases and the J gene lost 0 bases, with 10 bases spanning the gap. This CDR3 is 15 amino acids long. CDR1 is DFQATT, CDR2 SNEGSKA, per germline (reference sequence). The CDR3 reads CSARNSGSTNEKLFF. CDR3 coding DNA: TGCAGTGCTAGAAACTCCGGATCAACTAATGAAAAACTGTTTTTT.

The chain uses TRBV7-8 and TRBJ2-7; the D is unclear. This CDR3 is 15 amino acids long. The germline gives CDR1 SGHVS, CDR2 FQNEAQ. Trimming pared 1 base from V and 4 bases from J, leaving 14 bases between. CDR3 in DNA: TGTGCCAGCAGCTTAGGCCAGCTTGCGCCTTACGAGCAGTACTTC. Amino acids: CASSLGQLAPYEQYF.

This clonotype occurred a few times. The chain has TRBV20-1 and TRBJ2-1; weak D call: TRBD1 (5 bases). V lost 3 bases, J lost 3 bases, and 21 bases lay in between. The CDR3 spans 17 residues. Germline V gene sequence: CDR1 DFQATT, CDR2 SNEGSKA (reference sequence). CDR3 DNA sequence: TGCAGTGCTAGTCATAGTCCGGGCAGGGCCGACTACAATGAGCAGTTCTTC. It codes for CSASHSPGRADYNEQFF.

This clonotype was observed a handful of times. The chain uses TRBV7-3 and TRBJ2-3, with 9 bases that match TRBD1. V was pared by 2 bases and J by 3 bases, with 6 bases of the junction left unmatched. The CDR3 covers 16 residues. Per the germline V gene, CDR1 is SGHTA and CDR2 is FQGTGA. In DNA form, the CDR3 reads TGTGCCAGCAGCTTATGGACAGGGGCCGGTACAGATACGCAGTATTTT. Protein: CASSLWTGAGTDTQYF.

This clonotype was detected a few times. The genes are TRBV4-2 and TRBJ2-1; 13 bases are a match to TRBD2. Unmatched junction bases numbered 15, after V lost 4 bases and J lost 9 bases. Germline loops: CDR1 LGHNA, CDR2 YNFKEQ. CDR3 length: 18 amino acids. The CDR3 is CASSRETSGGPTYLEQFF. DNA for the CDR3: TGTGCCAGCAGCCGGGAGACTAGCGGGGGGCCTACGTATCTTGAGCAGTTCTTC.

This clonotype was found many times. This chain connects TRBV19 to TRBJ2-1, with unresolved D. The V gene lost 8 bases and the J gene lost 0 bases, with 11 bases spanning the gap. Germline assignment: CDR1 LNHDA and CDR2 SQIVND (reference sequence). This CDR3 spans 14 amino acids. The CDR3 DNA reads as TGTGCCAGTGCATGGGGTCGCTCCTACAATGAGCAGTTCTTC. Amino acids: CASAWGRSYNEQFF.

This clonotype was seen a handful of times. The chain has TRBV6-2 or TRBV6-3 and TRBJ2-2; TRBD1 matches at 9 bases. The CDR3 spans 16 residues. V was pared by 5 bases and J by 3 bases, with 7 bases of the junction left unmatched. CDR1 and CDR2 (germline): MNHEY, SVGEGT. CDR3 in amino acids: CASSTRTGVHTGELFF. CDR3 DNA sequence: TGTGCCAGCAGTACTCGGACAGGGGTTCACACCGGGGAGCTGTTTTTT.

The chain joins TRBV6-2 or TRBV6-3 to TRBJ2-1; D not resolved. In germline, CDR1 is MNHEY, CDR2 SVGEGT. V was shortened by 2 bases and J by 9 bases, with 8 bases between the two germline ends. CDR3 length: 12 amino acids. The CDR3 spells CASSYGFGEQFF. CDR3 nucleotides: TGTGCCAGCAGTTACGGTTTTGGTGAGCAGTTCTTC.